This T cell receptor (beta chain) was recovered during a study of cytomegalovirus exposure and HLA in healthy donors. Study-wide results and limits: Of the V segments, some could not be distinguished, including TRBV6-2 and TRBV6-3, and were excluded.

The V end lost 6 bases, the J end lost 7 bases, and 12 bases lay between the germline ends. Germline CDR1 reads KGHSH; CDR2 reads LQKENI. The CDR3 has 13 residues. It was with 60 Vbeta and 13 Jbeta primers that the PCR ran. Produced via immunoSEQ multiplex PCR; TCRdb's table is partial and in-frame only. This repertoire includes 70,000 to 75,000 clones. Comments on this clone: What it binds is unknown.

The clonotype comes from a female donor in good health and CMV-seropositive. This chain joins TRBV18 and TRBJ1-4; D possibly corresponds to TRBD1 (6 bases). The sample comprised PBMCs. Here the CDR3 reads CASSPGTSEKLFF. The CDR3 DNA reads TGTGCCAGCTCCCCCGGGACATCTGAAAAACTGTTTTTT. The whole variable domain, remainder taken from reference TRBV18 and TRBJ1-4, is NAGVMQNPRHLVRRRGQEARLRCSPMKGHSHVYWYRQLPEEGLKFMVYLQKENIIDESGMPKERFSAEFPKEGPSILRIQQVVRGDSAAYFCASSPGTSEKLFFGSGTQLSVL.